This T cell receptor beta chain is from a study of cytotoxic CD8 clonotypes in ibrutinib-treated CLL. The ends were cut back, 1 base at V and 7 bases at J, with 10 bases in the middle. The germline V gene encodes CDR1 LGHNA and CDR2 YNFKEQ. The length of the CDR3 is 14 residues. General observations from the study: Clonality rose at ibrutinib response and fell back toward baseline at progression. Circulating CD8+ T-cell counts were tracked by baseline clonality, which exceeded that of age-matched healthy donors.

Remarks on this clone: Its antigen is not identified.

Assay used: immunoSEQ multiplex PCR; TCRdb lists only in-frame clones, some missing. The top ten hold about 26% of the sample, which has some 92,000 clones, 70% to 80% seen once. The TCR was taken from a human donor with chronic lymphocytic leukemia. The source material was PBMCs, sampled after 24 months of ibrutinib treatment. V and J are TRBV4-2 and TRBJ1-4; the D is unclear. The CDR3 DNA follows: TGTGCCAGCAGCCAAGGGCGGTTGATTGAAAAACTGTTTTTT. This sequence encodes CASSQGRLIEKLFF.